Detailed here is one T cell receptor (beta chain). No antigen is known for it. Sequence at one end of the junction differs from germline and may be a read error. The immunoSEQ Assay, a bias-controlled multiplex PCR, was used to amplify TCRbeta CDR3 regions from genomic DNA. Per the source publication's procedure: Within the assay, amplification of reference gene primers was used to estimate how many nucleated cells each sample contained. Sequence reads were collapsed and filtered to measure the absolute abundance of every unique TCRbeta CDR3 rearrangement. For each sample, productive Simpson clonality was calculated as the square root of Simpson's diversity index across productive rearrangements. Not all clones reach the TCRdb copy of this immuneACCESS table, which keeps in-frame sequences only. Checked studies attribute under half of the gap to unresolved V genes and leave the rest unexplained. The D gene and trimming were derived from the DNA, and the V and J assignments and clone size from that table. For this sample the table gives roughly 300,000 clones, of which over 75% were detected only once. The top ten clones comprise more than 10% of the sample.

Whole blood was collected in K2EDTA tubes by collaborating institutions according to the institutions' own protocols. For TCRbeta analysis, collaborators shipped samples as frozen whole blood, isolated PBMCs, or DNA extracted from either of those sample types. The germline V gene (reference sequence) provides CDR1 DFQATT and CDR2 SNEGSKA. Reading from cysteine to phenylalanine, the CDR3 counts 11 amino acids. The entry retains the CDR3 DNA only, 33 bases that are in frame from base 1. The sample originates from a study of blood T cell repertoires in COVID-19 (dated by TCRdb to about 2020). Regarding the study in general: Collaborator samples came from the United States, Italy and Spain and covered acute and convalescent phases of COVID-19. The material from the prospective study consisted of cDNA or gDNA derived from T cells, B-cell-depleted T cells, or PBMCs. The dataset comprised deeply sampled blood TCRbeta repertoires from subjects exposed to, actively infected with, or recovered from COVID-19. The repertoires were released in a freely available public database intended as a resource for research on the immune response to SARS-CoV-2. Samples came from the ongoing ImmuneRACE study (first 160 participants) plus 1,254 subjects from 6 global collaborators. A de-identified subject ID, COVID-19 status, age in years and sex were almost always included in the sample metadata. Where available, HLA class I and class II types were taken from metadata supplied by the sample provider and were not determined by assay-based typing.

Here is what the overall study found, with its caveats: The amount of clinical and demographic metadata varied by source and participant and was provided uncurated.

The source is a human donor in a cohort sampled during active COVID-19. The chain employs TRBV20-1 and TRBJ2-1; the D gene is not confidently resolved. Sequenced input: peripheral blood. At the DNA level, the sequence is TGCAGCGCTAGGCTACTCAATGAGCAGTTCTTC. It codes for CSARLLNEQFF.